Here is one T cell receptor (beta chain) with its context. This sample is part of a study of blood T cell repertoires in COVID-19. Measured with immunoSEQ multiplex PCR; TCRdb has only the in-frame clones, and not every one. The data show about 390,000 clones, roughly 86% seen once. The CDR3 spans 13 residues. V was trimmed by 6 bases and J by 0 bases, leaving 8 bases between them. CDR1 is SGHTA and CDR2 is FQGNSA in the germline V gene. The sequencing sample was made of peripheral blood. The source of this sequence is an older woman with COVID-19, enrolled during active disease. The V gene is TRBV7-2, the J gene TRBJ1-1; D call uncertain. DNA for the CDR3: TGTGCCAGCAGGGACGGGATGAACACTGAAGCTTTCTTT. Amino acid sequence: CASRDGMNTEAFF.